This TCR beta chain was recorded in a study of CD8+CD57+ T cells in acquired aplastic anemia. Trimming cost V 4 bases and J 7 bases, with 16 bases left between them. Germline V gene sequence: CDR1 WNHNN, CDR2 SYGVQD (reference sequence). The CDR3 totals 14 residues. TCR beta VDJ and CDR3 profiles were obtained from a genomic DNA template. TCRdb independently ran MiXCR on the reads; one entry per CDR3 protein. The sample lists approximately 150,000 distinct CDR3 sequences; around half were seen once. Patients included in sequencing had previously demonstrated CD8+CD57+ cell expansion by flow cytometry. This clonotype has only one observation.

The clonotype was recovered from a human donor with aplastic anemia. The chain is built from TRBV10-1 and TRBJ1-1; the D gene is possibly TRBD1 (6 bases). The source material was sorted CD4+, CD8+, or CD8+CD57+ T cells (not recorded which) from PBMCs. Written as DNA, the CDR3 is TGCGCCAGCAGTGGGCTAGCGGAACAGGGTGAAGCTTTCTTT. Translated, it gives CASSGLAEQGEAFF.